This TCR beta chain was identified during a study of shared clonotypes between healthy human individuals. About the study: Each donor had three CD4 naive, three CD4 memory, two CD8 naive and one CD8 memory plate.

Notes on the study in general: A handful of donors had 5% to 6.5% of their naive CD4 clonotypes in common.

Assay used: immunoSEQ multiplex PCR; TCRdb lists only in-frame clones, some missing. The sample has roughly 700,000 clones, less than 95% seen once. Concerning this clone itself: What it recognizes is unknown. This likely reflects a read error, since a far larger clone is one base away.

Caucasian adults living in Nashville, Tennessee, provided all samples. Trimming left V 5 bases short and J 0 bases short, with 9 bases between. The CDR3 extends over 14 amino acids. Germline V gene sequence: CDR1 SGHVS, CDR2 FNYEAQ. The chain recombines TRBV7-6 with TRBJ2-3, with TRBD2 as a possible D gene (6 bases). The origin of this receptor is a man younger than 30 in good health. Some clones in this sample may be carry-over from other donors' samples. The sequenced material came from memory CD8+ T cells from PBMCs. Subset reported: CD45RO+ cells pooled with CCR7-negative TemRA cells. The CDR3 nucleotides are TGTGCCAGCAGCGTTAGCGGTAGCACAGATACGCAGTATTTT. Translation: CASSVSGSTDTQYF.